The clone carrying this TCR beta chain was detected a few times. The antigen is undetermined. The data derive from a study of T-cell memory formation after mild COVID-19. Study-wide findings and caveats: Of the contracting clones, CD4+ ones lay mainly in CM and EM, and CD8+ ones in EMRA.

The CDR3 covers 16 residues. V was pared by 6 bases and J by 3 bases, with 7 bases of the junction left unmatched. The germline gives CDR1 MNHEY, CDR2 SMNVEV (reference sequence). TCRdb ran MiXCR on the 5' RACE reads and lists one entry per CDR3 protein. The sample lists about 420,000 distinct CDR3 sequences, 23% occurring once. The source is an adult woman who had mild COVID-19 (a few samples of this study predate the infection). Cell type and time point are not known. This chain links TRBV27 with TRBJ2-6, with 8 bases aligning to TRBD1. Sequenced sample: PBMCs or a T cell subset sorted from them (not recorded which). The DNA for the CDR3 is TGTGCCAGCAGACCCGACAGGGGCAGTGGGGCCAACGTCCTGACTTTC. It translates to CASRPDRGSGANVLTF.